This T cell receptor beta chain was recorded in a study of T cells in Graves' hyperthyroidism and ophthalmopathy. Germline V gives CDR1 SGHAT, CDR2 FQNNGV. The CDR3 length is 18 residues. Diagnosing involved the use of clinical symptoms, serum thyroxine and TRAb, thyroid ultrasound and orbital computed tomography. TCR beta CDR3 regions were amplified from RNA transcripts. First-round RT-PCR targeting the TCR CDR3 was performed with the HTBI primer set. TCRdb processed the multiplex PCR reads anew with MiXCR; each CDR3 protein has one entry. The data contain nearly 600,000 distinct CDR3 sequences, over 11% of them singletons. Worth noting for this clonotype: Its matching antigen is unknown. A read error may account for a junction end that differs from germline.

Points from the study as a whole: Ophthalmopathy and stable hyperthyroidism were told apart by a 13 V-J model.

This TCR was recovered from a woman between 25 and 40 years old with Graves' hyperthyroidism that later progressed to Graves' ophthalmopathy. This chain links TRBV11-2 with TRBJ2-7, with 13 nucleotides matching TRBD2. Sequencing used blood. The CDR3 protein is CGSSVTGTSGKSTHEQYF. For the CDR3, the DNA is TGTGGCAGCAGCGTTACCGGGACTAGCGGGAAGTCCACCCACGAGCAGTACTTC.